A single sample is the source of the 24 T cell receptor beta chains below, sequenced in a study of siplizumab effects on memory and regulatory T cells. It was at 37°C and for more than 5 days that the mixed lymphocyte reaction cells were cocultured. No antigens are known for them. The method was immunoSEQ multiplex PCR; TCRdb's version includes in-frame clones alone and lacks a portion of them. The repertoire consists of roughly 13,000 clones, with approximately 49% occurring once and the leading ten covering approximately 8.2%. The sequenced material came from CFSE-low (dividing) CD4+ T cells sorted from an allogeneic mixed lymphocyte reaction. These receptors all stem from a human donor in good health; the cells came from an allogeneic mixed lymphocyte reaction.

This clone was seen more than once but under ten times. This chain links TRBV7-3 with TRBJ2-7; 10 bases fit TRBD1. With V trimmed by 5 bases and J by 6 bases, 4 bases remained unmatched. Germline V gives CDR1 SGHTA, CDR2 FQGTGA. CDR3 size: 13 residues. The CDR3 nucleotides are TGTGCCAGCAGCCGGGACAGGGGAGGCGAGCAGTACTTC. Its translation is CASSRDRGGEQYF.

As regards this clone: One junction end does not reproduce the germline sequence, and a read error may be involved. The chain combines TRBV7-7 with TRBJ2-5; D remains ambiguous. In germline, CDR1 is SSHAT, CDR2 FNYEAQ (reference sequence). This CDR3 has 14 residues. CDR3 DNA: TGTGCTAGCAGCCCGAGTAGACTCGGGGAGACCCAGTACTTC. Its protein is CASSPSRLGETQYF.

This clone was counted a few times. The V and J genes are TRBV11-2 and TRBJ2-1; D is possibly TRBD1 (5 bases). The germline V and J ends were trimmed by 3 bases and 9 bases, with 18 bases remaining between them. The CDR3 sequence is 15 residues long. In germline, CDR1 is SGHAT, CDR2 FQNNGV. Written as DNA, the CDR3 is TGTGCCAGCAGCTTGGAAAGGGTAGATAGGGGTGAGCAGTTCTTC. Translated: CASSLERVDRGEQFF.

This chain links TRBV5-4 with TRBJ2-3, with a tentative D call TRBD2 (6 bases). This CDR3 region has 13 residues. Germline lookup yields CDR1 SGHNT and CDR2 YYREEE (reference sequence). V shed 5 bases and J shed 4 bases, with 11 bases lying between them. CDR3 DNA sequence: TGTGCCAGCAGGTACCGGGGGTCAGATACGCAGTATTTT. It specifies CASRYRGSDTQYF.

V and J are TRBV18 and TRBJ1-2; no firm D call. Between the trimmed V and J ends, which lost 3 bases and 5 bases, there was a span of 7 bases. Per the germline V gene, CDR1 is KGHSH and CDR2 is LQKENI. The CDR3 loop spans 12 amino acids. The chain's CDR3 is CASSPQSYGYTF. The CDR3 DNA reads TGTGCCAGCTCACCTCAGTCGTATGGCTACACCTTC.

This chain connects TRBV6-5 to TRBJ1-5, with 8 bases matching TRBD1. Germline CDR1 is MNHEY and CDR2 is SVGAGI. The ends lost 2 bases at V and 7 bases at J; junction bases unmatched: 7. The CDR3 is 15 amino acids. CDR3 protein: CASSYLGQGGQPQHF. The CDR3 DNA reads TGTGCCAGCAGTTACCTTGGACAGGGCGGCCAGCCCCAGCATTTT.

The gene calls are TRBV18 and TRBJ1-2, with a tentative D call TRBD1 (6 bases). The V end was cut by 3 bases, the J end by 6 bases, with 14 bases between. Germline assignment: CDR1 KGHSH and CDR2 LQKENI. The CDR3 loop spans 14 amino acids. The chain's CDR3 is CASSPIRGEDGYTF. DNA for the CDR3: TGTGCCAGCTCACCGATCAGGGGCGAGGATGGCTACACCTTC.

This clone was observed a few times. The chain uses TRBV5-1 and TRBJ2-3, with 14 bases lining up with TRBD2. Trimming took 0 bases from V and 1 from J; bases not matched to a gene: 7. CDR1 and CDR2 from the germline V gene are SGHRS and YFSETQ. This CDR3 has 19 residues. In DNA, the CDR3 is TGCGCCAGCAGCTTGGTCCTGACTAGCGGGGGGGCAGGCACAGATACGCAGTATTTT. Its protein is CASSLVLTSGGAGTDTQYF.

The chain combines TRBV20-1 with TRBJ2-7; D is uncertain. The germline V gene has CDR1 DFQATT and CDR2 SNEGSKA (reference sequence). Trimming removed 5 bases from V and 5 bases from J, with 10 bases in between. The CDR3 is made up of 11 amino acids. In nucleotides, the CDR3 is TGCAGTGCTGCATTAGAGGACGAGCAGTACTTC. This translates into CSAALEDEQYF.

The V call is TRBV4-1, the J call TRBJ2-3; maybe TRBD1 (6 bases). Deletions cut 1 base from V and 4 bases from J, with 15 bases between. CDR3 length equals 16 residues. In germline, CDR1 is MGHRA, CDR2 YSYEKL. This CDR3 reads CASSQADSRFADTQYF. Here the CDR3 DNA reads TGCGCCAGCAGCCAAGCGGACAGCCGTTTCGCAGATACGCAGTATTTT.

This clone appeared a few times. V usage is TRBV7-2 and J usage is TRBJ2-5; D gene uncertain. The germline V gene encodes CDR1 SGHTA and CDR2 FQGNSA. The germline V and J ends were trimmed by 0 bases and 5 bases, with 4 bases remaining between them. The CDR3 is made up of 12 amino acids. CDR3 sequence reads: CASSLARETQYF. Here the CDR3 DNA reads TGTGCCAGCAGCTTAGCGCGTGAGACCCAGTACTTC.

V gene TRBV7-9 combines with J gene TRBJ1-1, with TRBD1 matching over 10 bases. Trimming cost V 5 bases and J 5 bases; bases outside gene matches: 5. Germline V gene sequence: CDR1 SEHNR, CDR2 FQNEAQ (reference sequence). The CDR3 totals 14 residues. CDR3 sequence (DNA): TGTGCCAGCAGCATTGGACAGGGGGAAACTGAAGCTTTCTTT. It specifies CASSIGQGETEAFF.

Turning to this clone: One end of the junction is discordant with germline, which a read error may explain. The same CDR3 also results from other DNA sequences found in this sample. V is TRBV5-1 and J is TRBJ2-7; TRBD1 matches at 8 bases. This CDR3 comprises 14 residues. CDR1 and CDR2 from the germline V gene are SGHRS and YFSETQ. CDR3 amino acids: CASSSRGLLVEQYF. The CDR3 coding sequence is TGCGCCAGCAGTTCCAGGGGGCTACTTGTCGAGCAGTACTTT.

This clone appeared a few times. In DNA, the CDR3 is TGCGCCAGCAGCTTGCGGCAACAAGAGACCCAGTACTTC. This encodes CASSLRQQETQYF. This chain links TRBV5-1 with TRBJ2-5; D not resolved. There are 13 residues in the CDR3. Trimming removed 1 base from V and 2 bases from J, with 6 bases in between. Germline V gene lookup returns CDR1 SGHRS and CDR2 YFSETQ.

This clone was picked up a small number of times. CDR3 residues: CASSPIGGFYNEQFF. The CDR3, as DNA: TGTGCCAGCAGCCCGATCGGGGGGTTCTACAATGAGCAGTTCTTC. This sequence joins TRBV7-9 and TRBJ2-1; 7 bases align to TRBD2. Trimming cost V 5 bases and J 3 bases; bases outside gene matches: 7. Germline assignment: CDR1 SEHNR and CDR2 FQNEAQ (reference sequence). This CDR3 contains 15 residues.

The V gene is TRBV4-1, the J gene TRBJ2-6; D gene ambiguous. The length of the CDR3 is 15 residues. CDR1 MGHRA and CDR2 YSYEKL come from the germline V gene. The V gene lost 3 bases and the J gene lost 0 bases, with 6 bases spanning the gap. This CDR3 is CASSQTGSGANVLTF. The CDR3, as DNA: TGCGCCAGCAGCCAGACTGGCTCTGGGGCCAACGTCCTGACTTTC.

The chain is built from TRBV2 and TRBJ2-3, with TRBD2 identical over 7 bases. Germline values: CDR1 SNHLY, CDR2 FYNNEI. This CDR3 region has 15 residues. V dropped 1 base and J dropped 3; count of bases not matched to a gene: 4. CDR3 protein: CASSEGWGGTDTQYF. CDR3 sequence (DNA): TGTGCCAGCAGTGAAGGGTGGGGAGGGACAGATACGCAGTATTTT.

This clone was recorded a few times. The chain combines TRBV7-8 with TRBJ2-5, with D possibly TRBD2 on 6 matching bases. The CDR3 runs 15 residues. V gave up 1 base and J gave up 5 bases, with 14 bases separating them. CDR1 SGHVS and CDR2 FQNEAQ come from the germline V gene. The CDR3 sequence: CASSLDGSWMETQYF. The DNA for the CDR3 is TGTGCCAGCAGCTTAGACGGGAGCTGGATGGAGACCCAGTACTTC.

This chain links TRBV27 with TRBJ2-1; 7 positions agree with TRBD2. The V gene's germline CDR1 is MNHEY and CDR2 SMNVEV (reference sequence). The CDR3 loop spans 14 amino acids. The junction had 8 bases not matched to a gene; V was cut back by 8 bases and J by 4 bases. CDR3 nucleotide sequence: TGTGCCAGCTGGGGGGGAGGACCTTACAATGAGCAGTTCTTC. This gives the protein CASWGGGPYNEQFF.

The chain uses TRBV18 and TRBJ2-3; D is ambiguous. CDR1 is KGHSH, CDR2 LQKENI, per germline. The V and J ends lost 4 bases and 6 bases respectively, with 11 bases between them. The CDR3 runs to 13 residues. In nucleotides, the CDR3 is TGTGCCAGCTCACGCCCCTCCAGGGATACGCAGTATTTT. Translated, it gives CASSRPSRDTQYF.

The chain is built from TRBV5-8 and TRBJ2-2; D tentatively fits TRBD1 or TRBD2 (5 bases each). The V and J ends lost 2 bases and 7 bases respectively, with 15 bases between them. Germline loops: CDR1 SGHTS, CDR2 YDEGEE. The CDR3 is 15 amino acids. The CDR3 is CASSLDSGTGGELFF. The CDR3 region has the DNA TGTGCCAGCAGCTTAGATAGTGGGACGGGCGGGGAGCTGTTTTTT.

This chain connects TRBV6-8 to TRBJ2-7, with 10 bases that match TRBD1. The CDR3 loop spans 17 amino acids. Looked up from germline, CDR1 is MNHGY and CDR2 is SAAAGT. The ends lost 2 bases at V and 3 bases at J; junction bases unmatched: 10. The CDR3, as DNA: TGTGCCAGCAGTTACGGGTGCCGGGACAGGGGTCTCTACGAGCAGTACTTC. Protein product: CASSYGCRDRGLYEQYF.

The chain recombines TRBV5-1 with TRBJ1-5, with 8 bases identical to TRBD1. Trimming took 2 bases from V and 6 from J; bases not matched to a gene: 7. Germline values: CDR1 SGHRS, CDR2 YFSETQ. This CDR3 contains 15 residues. CDR3 sequence: CASSLGQGGGQPQHF. The DNA for the CDR3 is TGCGCCAGCAGCTTAGGACAGGGAGGCGGTCAGCCCCAGCATTTT.

The chain uses TRBV2 and TRBJ2-1; no definite D call. V was shortened by 3 bases and J by 11 bases, with 8 bases between the two germline ends. The CDR3 runs to 11 residues. Germline V gives CDR1 SNHLY, CDR2 FYNNEI. The CDR3 DNA reads TGTGCCAGCAGTGATCCAGCGCAGCAGTTCTTC. Translating gives CASSDPAQQFF.